This T cell receptor beta chain comes out of a study of OX40 agonist ivuxolimab in advanced cancers. Whole-study results and caveats: Among T cells, CD8+ cells averaged more expanded clones than CD4+ cells. There was clonal expansion of CD4+ and CD8+ blood T cells by week 6 at 0.1 to 3.0 mg/kg.

Here immunoSEQ multiplex PCR was the method, and the copy in TCRdb shows in-frame clones only, minus some. The sample records about 71,000 clones, roughly 93% being singletons. This CDR3 has 14 amino acids. The germline V and J ends were trimmed by 5 bases and 6 bases, with 11 bases remaining between them. Germline V gene sequence: CDR1 MNHEY, CDR2 SMNVEV (reference sequence). A word on this clone: As yet, its antigen is unknown.

This chain uses TRBV27 with TRBJ1-6, with D tentatively TRBD1 (6 bases). The sequence derives from an adult with an advanced solid tumor such as melanoma, head and neck, liver or kidney cancer. Material: CD4+ or CD8+ T cells sorted from blood, obtained in a trial of the OX40 agonist ivuxolimab. The CDR3 DNA reads TGTGCCAGCAGTCTAGGGGGACCTAATTCACCCCTCCACTTT. Translated, it gives CASSLGGPNSPLHF.